This TCR beta chain is from a study of blood T cells in healthy people across ages. Study details: With template switching, about one barcoded beta molecule was captured per two T cells. Study conclusions and caveats: CMV status of donors was not determined, possibly confounding expanded clonotype changes.

This clonotype was observed many times. Antigen unknown. Germline V gene lookup returns CDR1 SGHTA and CDR2 FQGNSA. There are 17 residues in the CDR3. V gave up 4 bases and J gave up 4 bases; unmatched junction bases: 9. Primers used in a second PCR of about 6 to 11 cycles were a sample-barcoded 5' primer and a J-beta primer mix. A template-switch adaptor with 12 random nucleotides tagged each cDNA molecule. At least 3 million CDR3-containing paired-end reads were obtained per sample. One entry per CDR3 protein, called by TCRdb with MiXCR from the 5' RACE reads. The sample has 270,000 or so distinct CDR3 sequences, 25% to 30% seen once; the top ten hold 29%.

Input material: blood. The chain uses TRBV7-2 and TRBJ2-1, with TRBD2 matching 11 bases. The source is a woman aged 70-85 years in good health. In DNA form, the CDR3 reads TGTGCCAGCAGCTCCGTACGACTAGCGGGGATTTACAATGAGCAGTTCTTC. Translating it yields CASSSVRLAGIYNEQFF.